This is a list of T cell receptor beta chains from one sample in a study of cytomegalovirus exposure and HLA in healthy donors. Generated by immunoSEQ multiplex PCR, the TCRdb table keeps only in-frame clones and is missing some. The sample records some 150,000 clones, about three quarters being singletons. The specimen sequenced was PBMCs. The receptors originated from a man younger than 35 in good health and CMV-seronegative. Each CDR3 is given without its conserved first and last residue.

>TRBV9|TRBJ2-5
ASSVDGMERETQY
>TRBV5-1|TRBJ2-2
ATTGQNTGELF
>TRBV5-1|TRBJ2-3
ASSAGGRSITDTQY
>TRBV29-1|TRBJ1-2
SVGGSASDGYT
>TRBV4-1|TRBJ2-7
ASSPGTSGTEQY
>TRBV18|TRBJ1-1
ASSPKRERAEAF
>TRBV18|TRBJ2-3
ASSPPLAGGDTQY
>TRBV30|TRBJ2-7
AWSTGGGAEQY
>TRBV28|TRBJ1-1
ASSLGGGPEAF
>TRBV6-4|TRBJ1-1
ASRPNRGLVNTEAF
>TRBV10-3|TRBJ2-1
AISTSTTGVEQF